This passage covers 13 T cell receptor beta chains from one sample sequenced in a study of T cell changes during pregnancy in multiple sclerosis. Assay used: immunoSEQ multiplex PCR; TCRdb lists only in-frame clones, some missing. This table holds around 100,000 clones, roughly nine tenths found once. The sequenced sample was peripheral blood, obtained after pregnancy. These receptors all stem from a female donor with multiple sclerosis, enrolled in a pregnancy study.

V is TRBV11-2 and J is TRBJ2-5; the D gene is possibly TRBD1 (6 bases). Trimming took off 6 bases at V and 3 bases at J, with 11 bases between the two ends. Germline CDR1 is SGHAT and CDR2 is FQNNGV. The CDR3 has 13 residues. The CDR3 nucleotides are TGTGCCAGCAGGGGCCAGGGGAAAGAGACCCAGTACTTC. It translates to CASRGQGKETQYF.

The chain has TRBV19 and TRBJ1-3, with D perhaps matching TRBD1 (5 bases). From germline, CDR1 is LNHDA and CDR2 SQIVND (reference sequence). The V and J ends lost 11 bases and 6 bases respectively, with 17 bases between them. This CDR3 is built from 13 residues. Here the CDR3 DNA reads TGTGCCGGCAAGGCTACAGGCCAAAACACCATATATTTT. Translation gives CAGKATGQNTIYF.

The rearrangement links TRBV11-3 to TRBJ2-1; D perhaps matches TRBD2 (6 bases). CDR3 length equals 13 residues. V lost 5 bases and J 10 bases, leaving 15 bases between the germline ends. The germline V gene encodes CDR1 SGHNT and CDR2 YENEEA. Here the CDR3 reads CASSQGSAGEQFF. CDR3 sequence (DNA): TGTGCCAGCAGCCAAGGGTCCGCGGGGGAGCAGTTCTTC.

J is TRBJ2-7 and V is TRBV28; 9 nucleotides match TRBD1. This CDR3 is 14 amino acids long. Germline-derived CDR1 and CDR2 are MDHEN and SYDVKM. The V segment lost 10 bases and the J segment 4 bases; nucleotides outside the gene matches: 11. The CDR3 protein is CAIAASDRGYEQYF. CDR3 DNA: TGTGCCATAGCGGCCTCGGACAGGGGATACGAGCAGTACTTC.

The CDR3: CASSNRDRGLGSTEAFF. The CDR3 DNA follows: TGTGCCAGCAGCAACCGGGACAGGGGGCTCGGAAGCACTGAAGCTTTCTTT. This chain connects TRBV7-2 to TRBJ1-1; 12 bases fit TRBD1. CDR3 length: 17 residues. Germline V gene data show CDR1 as SGHTA and CDR2 as FQGNSA. The J segment lost 4 bases and the V segment lost 5 bases, leaving 11 bases of the junction unmatched.

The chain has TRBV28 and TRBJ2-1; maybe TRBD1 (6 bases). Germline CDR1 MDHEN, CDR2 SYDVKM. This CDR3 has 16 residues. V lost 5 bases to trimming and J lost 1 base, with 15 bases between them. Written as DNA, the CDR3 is TGTGCCAGCAGTCGGTCTTTGGGGGCTTCCTACAATGAGCAGTTCTTC. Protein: CASSRSLGASYNEQFF.

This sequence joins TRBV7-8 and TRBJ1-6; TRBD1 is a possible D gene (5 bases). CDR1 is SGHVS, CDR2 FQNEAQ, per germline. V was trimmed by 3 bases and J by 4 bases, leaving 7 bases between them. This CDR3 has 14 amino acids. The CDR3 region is CASSFGGYNSPLHF. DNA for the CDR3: TGTGCCAGCAGCTTCGGGGGGTATAATTCACCCCTCCACTTT.

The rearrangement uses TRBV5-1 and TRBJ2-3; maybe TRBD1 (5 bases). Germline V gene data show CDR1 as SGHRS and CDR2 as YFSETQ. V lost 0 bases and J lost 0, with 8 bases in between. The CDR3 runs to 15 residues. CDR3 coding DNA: TGCGCCAGCAGCTTGGGGCAGGGAAGCACAGATACGCAGTATTTT. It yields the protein CASSLGQGSTDTQYF. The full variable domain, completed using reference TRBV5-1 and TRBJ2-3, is KAGVTQTPRYLIKTRGQQVTLSCSPISGHRSVSWYQQTPGQGLQFLFEYFSETQRNKGNFPGRFSGRQFSNSRSEMNVSTLELGDSALYLCASSLGQGSTDTQYFGPGTRLTVL.

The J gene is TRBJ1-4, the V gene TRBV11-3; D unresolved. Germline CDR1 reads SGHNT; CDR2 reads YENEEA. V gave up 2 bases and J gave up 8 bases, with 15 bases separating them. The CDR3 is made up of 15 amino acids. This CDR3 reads CASSLNGGIWEKLFF. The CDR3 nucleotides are TGTGCCAGCAGCTTAAATGGAGGGATTTGGGAAAAACTGTTTTTT. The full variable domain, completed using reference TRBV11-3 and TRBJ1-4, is EAGVVQSPRYKIIEKKQPVAFWCNPISGHNTLYWYLQNLGQGPELLIRYENEEAVDDSQLPKDRFSAERLKGVDSTLKIQPAELGDSAVYLCASSLNGGIWEKLFFGSGTQLSVL.

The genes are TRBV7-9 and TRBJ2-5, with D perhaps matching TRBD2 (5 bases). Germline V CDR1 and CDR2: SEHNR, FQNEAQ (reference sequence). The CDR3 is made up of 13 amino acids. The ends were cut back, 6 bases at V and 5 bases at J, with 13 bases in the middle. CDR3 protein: CASRQTPGETQYF. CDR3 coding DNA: TGTGCCAGCAGACAAACACCGGGGGAGACCCAGTACTTC.

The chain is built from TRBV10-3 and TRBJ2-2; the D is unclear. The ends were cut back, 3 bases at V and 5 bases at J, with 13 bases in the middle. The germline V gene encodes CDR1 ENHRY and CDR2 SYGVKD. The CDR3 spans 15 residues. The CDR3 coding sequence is TGTGCCATCAGTGAATGGGCAACTGAGACCGGGGAGCTGTTTTTT. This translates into CAISEWATETGELFF.

This CDR3 reads CASSQYRGTEAFF. The CDR3 DNA reads TGCGCCAGCAGCCAGTACAGGGGAACTGAAGCTTTCTTT. The V call is TRBV4-3, the J call TRBJ1-1, with 7 bases matching TRBD1. Looked up from germline, CDR1 is LGHNA and CDR2 is YSLEER. CDR3 length: 13 amino acids. The V segment lost 3 bases and the J segment 5 bases; nucleotides outside the gene matches: 3.

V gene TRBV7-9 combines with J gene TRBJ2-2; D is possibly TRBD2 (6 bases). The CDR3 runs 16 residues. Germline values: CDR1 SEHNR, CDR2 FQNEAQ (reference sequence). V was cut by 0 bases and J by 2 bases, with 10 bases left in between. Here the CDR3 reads CASSLATGTNTGELFF. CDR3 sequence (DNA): TGTGCCAGCAGCTTAGCGACCGGGACTAACACCGGGGAGCTGTTTTTT. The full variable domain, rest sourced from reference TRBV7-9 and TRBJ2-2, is DTGVSQNPRHKITKRGQNVTFRCDPISEHNRLYWYRQTLGQGPEFLTYFQNEAQLEKSRLLSDRFSAERPKGSFSTLEIQRTEQGDSAMYLCASSLATGTNTGELFFGEGSRLTVL.